Reported below is one T cell receptor (beta chain). Antigen specificity is unknown. This sample is part of a study of T cell repertoires in cytomegalovirus infection. Turning to the study itself: Peptides in the study included HLA-C-restricted and HLA-B-restricted CMV epitopes. Matching HLA type, along with CMV infection, was indicated by public TCR beta signatures.

TCRdb processed the reads anew with MiXCR; each CDR3 protein has one entry. Of under 200,000 distinct CDR3 sequences in the sample, roughly a fifth were seen once. This specimen consisted of CD8+ T cells from cultured PBMCs, obtained from culture after CMV antigen stimulation. The sequence was collected from a human donor in good health (CMV status not recorded). Some clones in this sample may be carry-over from other donors' samples.

In DNA form, the CDR3 reads TGTGCCAGCAGTTTAGAGAGAAATAAAAAACTGTTTTTT. Translated, it gives CASSLERNKKLFF. This chain uses TRBV27 with TRBJ1-4; D unresolved. Germline CDR1 reads MNHEY; CDR2 reads SMNVEV (reference sequence). The CDR3 contains 13 residues. V was clipped by 2 bases and J by 9 bases, with 10 bases between them.